This TCR beta chain was captured by sequencing in a study of T cells in Graves' hyperthyroidism and ophthalmopathy. Study-wide results and caveats: The model foresaw ophthalmopathy a median roughly 6.6 months prior to onset.

At least ten counts were recorded for this clonotype. The antigen remains unidentified. V lost 4 bases and J 0 bases, leaving 13 bases between the germline ends. Germline V gene sequence: CDR1 MDHEN, CDR2 SYDVKM. The CDR3 runs to 16 residues. Ophthalmopathy patients had moderate-to-severe active disease, CAS ≥3, NOSPECS ≥4, and disease duration under 3 months. The study left out patients who had uncontrolled infection, other autoimmune disease, pregnancy or lactation. Amplification of TCR beta CDR3 regions was performed using RNA transcripts as template. The primer set for the first-round RT-PCR of the TCR CDR3 was HTBI. TCRdb recomputed calls from the multiplex PCR reads with MiXCR, one row per CDR3 protein. The sample has 300,000 to 350,000 distinct CDR3 sequences, 15% to 20% seen once; the top ten hold around a sixth.

The origin of this receptor is a woman aged 40 to 50 with Graves' ophthalmopathy. Sequencing was performed on blood. The V and J genes are TRBV28 and TRBJ2-4; D is possibly TRBD1 (5 bases). The CDR3 sequence: CASSSGHELAKNIQYF. CDR3 DNA sequence: TGTGCCAGCAGTTCCGGACACGAACTAGCCAAAAACATTCAGTACTTC.